These 32 T cell receptor beta chains were sequenced from one sample in a study of neoadjuvant anti-PD-1 for oral cavity cancer. The time point was: after neoadjuvant nivolumab, at surgical resection. Generated by immunoSEQ multiplex PCR, the TCRdb table keeps only in-frame clones and is missing some. The sample shows about 14,000 clones, approximately 73% of them seen only once. This specimen consisted of PBMCs, obtained after nivolumab (anti-PD-1) treatment. The source is a person aged 35 to 85 with oral cavity squamous cell carcinoma.

The chain joins TRBV28 to TRBJ1-5; tentative D call: TRBD1 (5 bases). V was pared by 4 bases and J by 1 base, with 11 bases between. CDR3 length: 15 residues. CDR1 and CDR2 (germline): MDHEN, SYDVKM. This CDR3 reads CASSSIGGSNQPQHF. DNA of the CDR3: TGTGCCAGCAGTTCTATTGGGGGAAGCAATCAGCCCCAGCATTTT.

The V and J genes are TRBV2 and TRBJ2-1, with 10 positions matching TRBD2. Trimming cost V 7 bases and J 9 bases; bases outside gene matches: 12. From germline, CDR1 is SNHLY and CDR2 FYNNEI. This CDR3 has 15 amino acids. CDR3 loop: CASILLAGQVSEQFF. Here the CDR3 DNA reads TGTGCCAGCATCCTACTAGCGGGGCAAGTTAGTGAGCAGTTCTTC.

The chain recombines TRBV10-1 with TRBJ2-1; 7 nucleotides line up with TRBD2. CDR1 and CDR2 from the germline V gene are WNHNN and SYGVQD (reference sequence). The CDR3 is 14 residues long. V shed 5 bases, J shed 4 bases, and the junction held 5 bases outside the gene matches. The CDR3 DNA reads TGCGCCAGCAGTTGCCTAGCGGAATACAATGAGCAGTTCTTC. It codes for CASSCLAEYNEQFF.

The rearrangement links TRBV19 to TRBJ2-1; D is unresolved. V lost 5 bases, J lost 15 bases, and 23 bases lay in between. CDR1 and CDR2 from the germline V gene are LNHDA and SQIVND (reference sequence). The CDR3 runs to 14 residues. CDR3 in DNA: TGTGCCAGTAGTTCAACGATCGCCTTCGGGTACAGGTTCTTC. Its translation: CASSSTIAFGYRFF.

This chain joins TRBV10-3 and TRBJ2-5; 10 bases fit TRBD2. CDR1 is ENHRY, CDR2 SYGVKD, per germline. The CDR3 is 15 amino acids. After removal of 6 bases from V and 2 bases from J, the junction contained 6 bases not matched to a gene. The CDR3 region has the DNA TGTGCCATCAGCCAGACTAGCGGGTCGCAAGAGACCCAGTACTTC. Residues: CAISQTSGSQETQYF.

The count of this clone is one. The chain recombines TRBV5-5 with TRBJ1-3; D remains unclear. Trimming took 1 base from V and 4 from J, leaving 9 bases between them. Germline V gene data show CDR1 as SGHKS and CDR2 as YYEKEE (reference sequence). The CDR3 sequence is 14 residues long. CDR3 DNA sequence: TGTGCCAGCAGCTTGTTGGTTTTCGGAAACACCATATATTTT. Translated: CASSLLVFGNTIYF.

This chain connects TRBV4-2 to TRBJ1-4; weak D call: TRBD1 (6 bases). This CDR3 spans 17 amino acids. Germline values: CDR1 LGHNA, CDR2 YNFKEQ. Trimming took off 7 bases at V and 0 bases at J, with 18 bases between the two ends. CDR3 coding DNA: TGTGCCAGCACCTATCTCGGACCAGGGGCAACTAATGAAAAACTGTTTTTT. Residues: CASTYLGPGATNEKLFF.

V is TRBV11-2 and J is TRBJ2-7, with D perhaps matching TRBD2 (6 bases). Trimming pared 6 bases from V and 0 bases from J, leaving 12 bases between. Germline CDR1 reads SGHAT; CDR2 reads FQNNGV. This CDR3 is 14 amino acids long. In DNA, the CDR3 is TGTGCCAGCAGGGGACTGGAGGGCTCCTACGAGCAGTACTTC. Its translation: CASRGLEGSYEQYF.

This chain joins TRBV19 and TRBJ1-5, with TRBD1 matching 7 bases. V was pared by 9 bases and J by 1 base, with 18 bases of the junction left unmatched. The CDR3 runs to 18 residues. Germline assignment: CDR1 LNHDA and CDR2 SQIVND (reference sequence). The DNA of the CDR3 is TGTGCCAGCAAATCGATTAATCCGGGACAGAAGAGCAATCAGCCCCAGCATTTT. It is translated as CASKSINPGQKSNQPQHF.

J is TRBJ2-7 and V is TRBV11-2; 7 bases align to TRBD2. Trimming took 5 bases from V and 6 from J; bases not matched to a gene: 10. The CDR3 extends over 14 amino acids. Germline-derived CDR1 and CDR2 are SGHAT and FQNNGV. The DNA for the CDR3 is TGTGCCAGCAGCCCTTCCGGGGGGTATCGCGAGCAGTACTTC. This translates into CASSPSGGYREQYF. The full variable domain, completed using reference TRBV11-2 and TRBJ2-7, is EAGVAQSPRYKIIEKRQSVAFWCNPISGHATLYWYQQILGQGPKLLIQFQNNGVVDDSQLPKDRFSAERLKGVDSTLKIQPAKLEDSAVYLCASSPSGGYREQYFGPGTRLTVT.

V is TRBV6-4 and J is TRBJ2-1; no clear D. The CDR3 loop spans 12 amino acids. Germline lookup yields CDR1 MRHNA and CDR2 SNTAGT. Trimming removed 6 bases from V and 9 bases from J, with 12 bases in between. Here the CDR3 DNA reads TGTGCCAGCAGCGTGACTGACGGTGAGCAGTTCTTC. Protein product: CASSVTDGEQFF.

This chain uses TRBV7-2 with TRBJ2-1; TRBD1 is a possible D gene (5 bases). The germline gives CDR1 SGHTA, CDR2 FQGNSA. The CDR3 has 13 amino acids. Trimming removed 3 bases from V and 6 bases from J, with 9 bases in between. The CDR3 nucleotides read TGTGCCAGCAGCTTCCAGGGTGGCAATGAGCAGTTCTTC. This codes for CASSFQGGNEQFF.

This chain connects TRBV6-1 to TRBJ2-1, with 9 bases that match TRBD1. Germline CDR1 and CDR2: MNHNS and SASEGT. With V trimmed by 4 bases and J by 8 bases, 12 bases remained unmatched. The CDR3 has 16 amino acids. This CDR3 is CASSGLTGTGLHEQFF. The CDR3 DNA follows: TGTGCCAGCAGTGGTTTAACCGGGACAGGGCTACATGAGCAGTTCTTC.

The V and J genes are TRBV5-1 and TRBJ2-3; either TRBD1 or TRBD2 may supply D (6 bases each). The CDR3 totals 16 residues. V lost 5 bases and J lost 1, with 17 bases in between. Germline CDR1 SGHRS, CDR2 YFSETQ. The CDR3: CASRTTGARGTDTQYF. CDR3 DNA: TGCGCCAGCAGGACCACGGGGGCGCGCGGCACAGATACGCAGTATTTT.

This sequence joins TRBV6-1 and TRBJ1-3; tentatively, D is TRBD1 (5 bases). Germline V gene data show CDR1 as MNHNS and CDR2 as SASEGT. The CDR3 covers 16 residues. V was pared by 6 bases and J by 2 bases, with 17 bases between. The CDR3 protein is CASSETGPLAGNTIYF. DNA for the CDR3: TGTGCCAGCAGCGAAACGGGACCCTTGGCTGGAAACACCATATATTTT.

The rearrangement uses TRBV5-6 and TRBJ1-1; D unclear. Germline assignment: CDR1 SGHDT and CDR2 YYEEEE. The CDR3 length is 15 residues. Trimming left V 3 bases short and J 1 base short, with 13 bases between. CDR3 in DNA: TGTGCCAGCAGCTCTCCCACAGCGTGGAACACTGAAGCTTTCTTT. It codes for CASSSPTAWNTEAFF.

The V gene is TRBV12-5, the J gene TRBJ1-1, with 8 bases aligning to TRBD1. Trimming at V came to 1 base and at J to 8 bases, leaving 3 bases not matched to a gene. The CDR3 consists of 13 residues. Germline V CDR1 and CDR2: LGHNT, FRNRAP. As DNA, the CDR3 is TGTGCTAGTGGTTTGGCCTGGACAGGGGAAGCTTTCTTT. Translation: CASGLAWTGEAFF.

The table lists this clone with a few counts. This chain connects TRBV5-1 to TRBJ1-1; the D is unclear. V lost 0 bases and J lost 6, with 12 bases in between. Germline V CDR1 and CDR2: SGHRS, YFSETQ. This CDR3 has 14 amino acids. In DNA form, the CDR3 reads TGCGCCAGCAGCTTGGGGGTTGAGGTCGCTGAAGCTTTCTTT. This codes for CASSLGVEVAEAFF.

J is TRBJ2-5 and V is TRBV5-1; D is unclear. Trimming shortened V by 2 bases and J by 1 base, and 0 bases separated the two germline ends. CDR1 is SGHRS and CDR2 is YFSETQ in the germline V gene. CDR3 size: 11 residues. The DNA of the CDR3 is TGCGCCAGCAGCTTCCAAGAGACCCAGTACTTC. Encoded protein: CASSFQETQYF.

The rearrangement joins TRBV19 to TRBJ1-1; D is uncertain. Germline V CDR1 and CDR2: LNHDA, SQIVND (reference sequence). Trimming pared 6 bases from V and 1 base from J, leaving 15 bases between. This CDR3 is built from 15 residues. CDR3 sequence reads: CASRGRTAPNTEAFF. The CDR3 nucleotides are TGTGCCAGTAGGGGTAGGACGGCCCCGAACACTGAAGCTTTCTTT.

The genes are TRBV6-5 and TRBJ1-3; the D is unclear. The CDR3 loop spans 15 amino acids. Trimming shortened V by 2 bases and J by 4 bases, and 12 bases separated the two germline ends. CDR1 and CDR2 from the germline V gene are MNHEY and SVGAGI. The CDR3, as DNA: TGTGCCAGCAGTTACGGCGGGGAGCCCGGAAACACCATATATTTT. Its translation: CASSYGGEPGNTIYF.

This clone was seen a handful of times. The chain combines TRBV28 with TRBJ2-3, with D hard to call. CDR1 is MDHEN, CDR2 SYDVKM, per germline. V lost 4 bases and J 5 bases, leaving 13 bases between the germline ends. This CDR3 region has 14 residues. The CDR3 loop reads CASSSRRLKDTQYF. The CDR3 region has the DNA TGTGCCAGCAGTTCCCGCAGGTTGAAAGATACGCAGTATTTT.

The chain has TRBV19 and TRBJ1-4; no firm D call. The CDR3 spans 14 residues. The germline V gene encodes CDR1 LNHDA and CDR2 SQIVND (reference sequence). Trimming removed 3 bases from V and 8 bases from J, with 13 bases in between. CDR3: CASSIWEQREKLFF. In DNA form, the CDR3 reads TGTGCCAGTAGTATCTGGGAACAACGGGAAAAACTGTTTTTT.

The chain joins TRBV30 to TRBJ2-7; perhaps TRBD2 as D (5 bases). The germline gives CDR1 GTSNPN, CDR2 SVGIG (reference sequence). This CDR3 region has 14 residues. Trimming cost V 0 bases and J 7 bases, with 16 bases left between them. Here the CDR3 reads CAWSVLVSTGEQYF. CDR3 nucleotide sequence: TGTGCCTGGAGTGTACTGGTTAGCACGGGGGAGCAGTACTTC.

The J gene is TRBJ1-2, the V gene TRBV11-2; D is unresolved. Trimming pared 1 base from V and 2 bases from J, leaving 5 bases between. The germline V gene has CDR1 SGHAT and CDR2 FQNNGV. This CDR3 has 13 amino acids. The CDR3 loop reads CASSLARNYGYTF. DNA for the CDR3: TGTGCCAGCAGCTTAGCCAGAAACTATGGCTACACCTTC. Variable domain in full (rest from reference TRBV11-2 and TRBJ1-2): EAGVAQSPRYKIIEKRQSVAFWCNPISGHATLYWYQQILGQGPKLLIQFQNNGVVDDSQLPKDRFSAERLKGVDSTLKIQPAKLEDSAVYLCASSLARNYGYTFGSGTRLTVV.

This chain links TRBV5-1 with TRBJ1-1, with D hard to call. V dropped 2 bases and J dropped 4 bases, with 12 bases sitting between them. The CDR3 totals 14 residues. Germline V gene sequence: CDR1 SGHRS, CDR2 YFSETQ. CDR3 sequence reads: CASSFLGAGTEAFF. Written as DNA, the CDR3 is TGCGCCAGCAGCTTTCTGGGTGCAGGCACTGAAGCTTTCTTT. Using reference TRBV5-1 and TRBJ1-1 for the parts outside the CDR3, the full variable domain is KAGVTQTPRYLIKTRGQQVTLSCSPISGHRSVSWYQQTPGQGLQFLFEYFSETQRNKGNFPGRFSGRQFSNSRSEMNVSTLELGDSALYLCASSFLGAGTEAFFGQGTRLTVV.

The V and J genes are TRBV27 and TRBJ2-7, with D tentatively TRBD1 (5 bases). CDR1 MNHEY and CDR2 SMNVEV come from the germline V gene (reference sequence). This CDR3 is built from 13 residues. The V and J ends lost 8 bases and 2 bases respectively, with 13 bases between them. The CDR3 sequence: CASRVAGTYEQYF. Here the CDR3 DNA reads TGTGCCAGCCGGGTTGCAGGGACCTACGAGCAGTACTTC.

The V gene is TRBV5-1, the J gene TRBJ2-2; D is unclear. Per the germline V gene, CDR1 is SGHRS and CDR2 is YFSETQ. The V end lost 6 bases, the J end lost 0 bases, and 9 bases lay between the germline ends. This CDR3 contains 14 residues. CDR3 DNA sequence: TGCGCCAGCACCACCCCATCGAACACCGGGGAGCTGTTTTTT. Translating it yields CASTTPSNTGELFF.

The chain couples TRBV6-1 to TRBJ2-1; 10 bases are a match to TRBD2. V shed 6 bases and J 6 bases; nucleotides not matched to a gene: 8. CDR3 length equals 15 residues. Germline V gene lookup returns CDR1 MNHNS and CDR2 SASEGT. As DNA, the CDR3 is TGTGCCAGCAGAGGACTAGCGGAGGGTGGCAATGAGCAGTTCTTC. This codes for CASRGLAEGGNEQFF.

This clone was seen only a few times. This rearrangement joins TRBV7-9 to TRBJ2-5; 9 positions agree with TRBD1. V trimming: 5 bases; J trimming: 4 bases; junction bases outside the gene matches: 11. In germline, CDR1 is SEHNR, CDR2 FQNEAQ (reference sequence). This CDR3 comprises 16 residues. CDR3 sequence: CASSRLGTGQGETQYF. The CDR3 bases are TGTGCCAGCAGCCGACTCGGGACAGGGCAAGGAGAGACCCAGTACTTC.

V usage is TRBV7-9 and J usage is TRBJ2-2; D ambiguous. Germline V gene sequence: CDR1 SEHNR, CDR2 FQNEAQ (reference sequence). V lost 3 bases, J lost 2 bases, and 7 bases lay in between. This CDR3 has 14 residues. CDR3 DNA: TGTGCCAGCAGCTTCGACGCAAACACCGGGGAGCTGTTTTTT. Its translation is CASSFDANTGELFF.

V is TRBV29-1 and J is TRBJ1-6; D possibly corresponds to TRBD1 (5 bases). V gave up 4 bases and J gave up 15 bases, with 13 bases separating them. CDR1 SQVTM and CDR2 ANQGSEA come from the germline V gene. The CDR3 has 11 amino acids. This CDR3 reads CSVGDGQVLHF. CDR3 bases: TGCAGCGTTGGGGACGGCCAGGTCCTCCACTTT.